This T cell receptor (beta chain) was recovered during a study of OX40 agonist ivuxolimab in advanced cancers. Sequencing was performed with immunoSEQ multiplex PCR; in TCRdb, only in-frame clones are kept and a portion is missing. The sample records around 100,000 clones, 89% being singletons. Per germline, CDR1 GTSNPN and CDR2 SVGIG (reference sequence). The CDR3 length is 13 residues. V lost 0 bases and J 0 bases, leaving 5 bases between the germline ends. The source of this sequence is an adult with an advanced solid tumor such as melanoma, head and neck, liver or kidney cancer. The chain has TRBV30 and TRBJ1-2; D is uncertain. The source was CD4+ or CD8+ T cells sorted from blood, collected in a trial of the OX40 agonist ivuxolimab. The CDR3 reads CAWSVTSNYGYTF. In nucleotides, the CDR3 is TGTGCCTGGAGTGTTACTTCTAACTATGGCTACACCTTC.